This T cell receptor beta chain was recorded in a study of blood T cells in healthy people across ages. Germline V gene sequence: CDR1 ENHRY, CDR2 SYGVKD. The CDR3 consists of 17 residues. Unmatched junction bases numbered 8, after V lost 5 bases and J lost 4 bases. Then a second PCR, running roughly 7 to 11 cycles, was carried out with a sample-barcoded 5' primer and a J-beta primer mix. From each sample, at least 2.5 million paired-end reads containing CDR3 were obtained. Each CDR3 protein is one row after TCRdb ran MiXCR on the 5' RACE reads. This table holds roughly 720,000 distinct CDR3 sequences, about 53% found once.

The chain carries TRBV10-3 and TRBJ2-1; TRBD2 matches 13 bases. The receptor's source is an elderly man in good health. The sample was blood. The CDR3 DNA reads TGTGCCATCAGTACCAAAGGGACTAGCGGGATTTACAATGAGCAGTTCTTC. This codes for CAISTKGTSGIYNEQFF.